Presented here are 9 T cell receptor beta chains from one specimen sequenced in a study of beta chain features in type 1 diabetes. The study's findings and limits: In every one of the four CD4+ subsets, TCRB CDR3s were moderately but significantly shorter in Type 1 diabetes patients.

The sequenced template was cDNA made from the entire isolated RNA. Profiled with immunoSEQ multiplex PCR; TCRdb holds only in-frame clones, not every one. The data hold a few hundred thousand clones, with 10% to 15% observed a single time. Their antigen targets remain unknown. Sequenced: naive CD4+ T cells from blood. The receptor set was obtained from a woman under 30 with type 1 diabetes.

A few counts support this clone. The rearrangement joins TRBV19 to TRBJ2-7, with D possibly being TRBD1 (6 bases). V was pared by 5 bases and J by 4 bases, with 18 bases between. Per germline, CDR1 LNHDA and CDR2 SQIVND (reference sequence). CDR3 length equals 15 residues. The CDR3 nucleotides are TGTGCCAGTAGTCCCGAGGGGGTTACAGCGTACGAGCAGTACTTC. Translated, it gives CASSPEGVTAYEQYF.

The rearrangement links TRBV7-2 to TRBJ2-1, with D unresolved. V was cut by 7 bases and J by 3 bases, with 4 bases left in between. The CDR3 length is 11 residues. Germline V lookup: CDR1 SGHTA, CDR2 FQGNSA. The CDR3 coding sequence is TGTGCCAGCAACAACTACAATGAGCAGTTCTTC. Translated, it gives CASNNYNEQFF.

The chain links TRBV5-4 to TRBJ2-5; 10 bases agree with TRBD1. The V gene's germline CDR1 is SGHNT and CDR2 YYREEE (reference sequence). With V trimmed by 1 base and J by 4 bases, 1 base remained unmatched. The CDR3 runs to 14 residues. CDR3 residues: CASSLWDRGETQYF. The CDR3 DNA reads TGTGCCAGCAGCTTGTGGGACAGGGGAGAGACCCAGTACTTC.

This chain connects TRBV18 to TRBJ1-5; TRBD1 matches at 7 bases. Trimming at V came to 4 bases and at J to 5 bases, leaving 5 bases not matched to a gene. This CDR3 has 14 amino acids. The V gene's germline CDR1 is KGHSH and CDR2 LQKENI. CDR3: CASSQGANDQPQHF. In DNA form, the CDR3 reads TGTGCCAGCTCACAGGGGGCAAACGATCAGCCCCAGCATTTT.

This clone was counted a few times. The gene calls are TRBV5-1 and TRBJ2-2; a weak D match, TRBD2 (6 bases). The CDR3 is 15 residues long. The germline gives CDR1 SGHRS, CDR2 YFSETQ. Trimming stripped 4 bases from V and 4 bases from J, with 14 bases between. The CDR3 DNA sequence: TGCGCCAGCAGCCGCCCGGAGGGAGGCACCGGGGAGCTGTTTTTT. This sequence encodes CASSRPEGGTGELFF.

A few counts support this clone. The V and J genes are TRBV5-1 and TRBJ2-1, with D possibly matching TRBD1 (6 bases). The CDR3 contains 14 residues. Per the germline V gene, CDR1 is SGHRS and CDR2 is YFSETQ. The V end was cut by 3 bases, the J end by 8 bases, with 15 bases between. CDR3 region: CASSSGWGRDEQFF. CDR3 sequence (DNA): TGCGCCAGCAGCTCGGGTTGGGGGCGCGATGAGCAGTTCTTC.

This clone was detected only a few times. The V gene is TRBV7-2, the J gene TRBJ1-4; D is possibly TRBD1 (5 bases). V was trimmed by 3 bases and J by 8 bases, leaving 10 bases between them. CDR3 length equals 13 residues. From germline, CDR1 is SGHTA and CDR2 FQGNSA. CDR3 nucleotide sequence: TGTGCCAGCAGCTTTGCAGGGAACGAAAAACTGTTTTTT. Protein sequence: CASSFAGNEKLFF.

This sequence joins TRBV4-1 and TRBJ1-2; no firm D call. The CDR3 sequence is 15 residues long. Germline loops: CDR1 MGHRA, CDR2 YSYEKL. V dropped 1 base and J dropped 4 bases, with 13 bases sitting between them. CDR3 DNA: TGCGCCAGCAGCCAAGGCCGAGCCGGTCGCTATGGCTACACCTTC. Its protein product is CASSQGRAGRYGYTF.

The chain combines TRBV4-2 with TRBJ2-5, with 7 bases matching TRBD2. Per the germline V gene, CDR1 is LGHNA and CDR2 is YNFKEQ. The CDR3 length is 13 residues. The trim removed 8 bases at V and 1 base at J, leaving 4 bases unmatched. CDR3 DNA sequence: TGTGCCAGCGGGAGGGCCATCCAAGAGACCCAGTACTTC. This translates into CASGRAIQETQYF.